The next 3 T cell receptor beta chains were all read from a single sample in a study of T cells in Graves' hyperthyroidism and ophthalmopathy. Amplified regions were TCR beta CDR3 sequences from RNA transcripts. The HTBI set primed first-round TCR CDR3 RT-PCR. MiXCR, applied by TCRdb to the multiplex PCR reads, yields one record per CDR3 protein. Of around 500,000 distinct CDR3 sequences in the sample, 13% to 15% were seen once. Sequencing used blood. Receptor source: a woman aged 40 to 50 with Graves' hyperthyroidism.

The chain links TRBV19 to TRBJ2-3; 7 positions match TRBD2. The ends lost 4 bases at V and 1 base at J; junction bases unmatched: 11. The germline CDR1 and CDR2 sequences are LNHDA and SQIVND (reference sequence). The CDR3 runs to 17 residues. The CDR3 DNA follows: TGTGCCAGTAGTAACGGGAGGACACTAAGAGGCACAGATACGCAGTATTTT. This codes for CASSNGRTLRGTDTQYF.

This clonotype was counted at least ten times. The chain combines TRBV20-1 with TRBJ2-5, with TRBD2 identical over 9 bases. CDR1 and CDR2 from the germline V gene are DFQATT and SNEGSKA (reference sequence). The CDR3 is 16 residues long. In DNA, the CDR3 is TGCAGCACCTCACTCTTCGGGACTAGCAGCCAAGAGACCCAGTACTTC. Amino acids: CSTSLFGTSSQETQYF.

The V call is TRBV4-1, the J call TRBJ2-1; 10 bases match TRBD2. CDR3 length: 16 amino acids. After removal of 2 bases from V and 0 bases from J, the junction contained 1 base not matched to a gene. The germline V gene has CDR1 MGHRA and CDR2 YSYEKL. The CDR3 bases are TGCGCCAGCAGCCAATGGACTAGCGGCTCCTACAATGAGCAGTTCTTC. Protein sequence: CASSQWTSGSYNEQFF.